The text below deals with one TCR beta chain. Antigen specificity is unknown. The sample belongs to a study of OX40 agonist ivuxolimab in advanced cancers. Whole-study context: People who had prior anti-PD-1, anti-PD-L1 or anti-CTLA-4 therapy could take part, and around 43% had some. Three patients, one with hepatocellular carcinoma and two with cutaneous melanoma, achieved partial responses. General study findings and limits: Both blood CD4+ and CD8+ T cells showed clonal growth by week 6 at 0.1 to 3.0 mg/kg. Normalized expansion of T-cell clones was also low for some nonresponders.

The repertoire was sequenced with immunoSEQ multiplex PCR; TCRdb's copy has only in-frame clones and lacks some. The repertoire holds nearly 95,000 clones, with 85% to 95% as singletons. Germline V lookup: CDR1 MNHNS, CDR2 SASEGT. The CDR3 runs 14 residues. V lost 7 bases and J lost 7, with 20 bases in between. The receptor comes from an adult with an advanced solid tumor such as melanoma, head and neck, liver or kidney cancer. This chain joins TRBV6-1 and TRBJ2-7, with D maybe TRBD1 (6 bases). The input for sequencing was CD4+ or CD8+ T cells sorted from blood, taken in a trial of the OX40 agonist ivuxolimab. CDR3 DNA: TGTGCCAGCACTTTAAGACAGGATAGTAGGGAGCAGTACTTC. Its translation: CASTLRQDSREQYF.